This T cell receptor beta chain was captured in a study of shared clonotypes between healthy human individuals. This CDR3 contains 15 residues. The V gene lost 2 bases and the J gene lost 4 bases, with 13 bases spanning the gap. The germline V gene has CDR1 SGHRS and CDR2 YFSETQ. From CD4+ cells came CD45RA+ naive and CD45RA-negative memory subsets. Evenly divided among several immunoSEQ plates was the genomic DNA of each subset. TCRdb's table, derived via immunoSEQ multiplex PCR, lists solely in-frame clones and lacks some. The sample has over 850,000 clones; 75% to 85% are singletons. Study-wide results and caveats: Naive subsets, compared against memory subsets, generally had larger estimated richness values.

In regard to this clone: Antigen specificity is unknown.

This chain uses TRBV5-1 with TRBJ2-1; the D is unclear. Sequencing used memory CD4+ T cells from PBMCs. This sample's subset: CD45RA-negative fraction. The sequence was collected from a man aged 18-30 years in good health. Some clones in this sample may be carry-over from other donors' samples. The CDR3 nucleotides read TGCGCCAGCAGCTTTTCGTTCCCCCCTTACAATGAGCAGTTCTTC. The encoded protein is CASSFSFPPYNEQFF.